This TCR beta chain derives from a study of T cell repertoires in ileal Crohn's disease. Study-wide background: Thiopurines (under 12) or anti-TNF agents (roughly 17) were given postoperatively to about half.

Trimming removed 2 bases from V and 2 bases from J, with 12 bases in between. Germline loops: CDR1 SNHLY, CDR2 FYNNEI. The CDR3 is made up of 15 amino acids. Method: immunoSEQ multiplex PCR; TCRdb's copy keeps in-frame clones and lacks some. The sample holds about 15,000 clones, 75% to 85% seen once. The clonotype originates from an adult with Crohn's disease. The specimen was ileal tissue. This chain joins TRBV2 and TRBJ2-5; maybe TRBD1 (5 bases). The CDR3 reads CASSEYGRVQETQYF. CDR3 coding DNA: TGTGCCAGCAGTGAATATGGCAGGGTTCAAGAGACCCAGTACTTC.